The 24 T cell receptor gamma chains below all came from one sample that was sequenced in a study of Vδ1+ human thymocytes. Their cognate antigens are unknown. Sequences come from RNA converted to cDNA by reverse transcription. CDR3 amplicons came from multiplex PCR with pooled V-gene forward and constant-region reverse primers. With CATT, TCRdb re-called clones from the multiplex PCR reads. The sample includes about 36,000 gamma-chain clones, 20% to 25% seen only once; the top ten take about 1.8%. Study-wide points: Thymic TRG and TRD repertoires appeared highly polyclonal.

The specimen was Vdelta1+ gamma-delta thymocytes from the thymus. Stated subset: FACS-sorted CD3+ TCRalphabeta- TCRVdelta1+ TCRVdelta2- thymocytes. Receptors originate from a girl under three years old who had congenital heart surgery.

A few counts support this clone. The chain joins TRGV9 to TRGJ1 or TRGJ2. From germline, CDR1 is GITISATS and CDR2 ISYDGTV (reference sequence). V lost 2 bases, J lost 3 bases, and 7 bases stayed unmatched. The CDR3 extends over 14 amino acids. CDR3 DNA: TGTGCCTTGTGGGAGGCTAATCCTTATTATAAGAAACTCTTT. Translating it yields CALWEANPYYKKLF.

This clone was recorded a few times. V is TRGV3 and J is TRGJ1 or TRGJ2. Trimming removed 5 bases from V and 4 bases from J; junction bases left unmatched: 17. The CDR3 length is 16 residues. CDR1 VTNTFY and CDR2 YDVSTARD come from the germline V gene (reference sequence). CDR3 in amino acids: CATWVQYRGKYYKKLF. DNA of the CDR3: TGTGCCACCTGGGTCCAATACAGGGGGAAGTATTATAAGAAACTCTTT.

This clone appeared a few times. Within the sample, other DNA sequences also encode this same CDR3. J is TRGJ1 or TRGJ2 and V is TRGV2. The germline CDR1 and CDR2 sequences are EGSNGY and YDSYNSKV. The V gene end was trimmed by 3 bases and the J gene end by 6 bases; junction bases not matched to a gene: 11. The CDR3 is made up of 14 amino acids. The CDR3 DNA is TGTGCCACCTGGGACAGGCCCTTCGGTTATAAGAAACTCTTT. This sequence encodes CATWDRPFGYKKLF.

The chain couples TRGV2 to TRGJ1 or TRGJ2. In germline, CDR1 is EGSNGY, CDR2 YDSYNSKV. The CDR3 is 14 residues long. V lost 5 bases and J lost 5; bases outside the gene matches: 12. The CDR3 reads CATWAGGVHYKKLF. CDR3 bases: TGTGCCACCTGGGCCGGCGGTGTTCATTATAAGAAACTCTTT.

There are a few counts of this clone. The chain combines TRGV2 with TRGJP1. The CDR3 is made up of 19 amino acids. V was pared by 0 bases and J by 3 bases, with 16 bases of the junction left unmatched. Germline V gene lookup returns CDR1 EGSNGY and CDR2 YDSYNSKV. In DNA, the CDR3 is TGTGCCACCTGGGACGGGCAACGAAGACCGGGAGCCACTGGTTGGTTCAAGATATTT. Its translation is CATWDGQRRPGATGWFKIF.

The rearrangement uses TRGV8 and TRGJ1 or TRGJ2. The germline V gene has CDR1 VENAVY and CDR2 YDSYNSRV. The CDR3 spans 15 residues. V was pared by 0 bases and J by 0 bases, with 5 bases of the junction left unmatched. CDR3 residues: CATWDRPRNYYKKLF. The CDR3 region has the DNA TGTGCCACCTGGGATAGGCCCCGGAATTATTATAAGAAACTCTTT.

With respect to this clone: The same CDR3 can be traced to other DNA sequences in this sample. The rearrangement uses TRGV3 and TRGJ1 or TRGJ2. Germline loops: CDR1 VTNTFY, CDR2 YDVSTARD (reference sequence). The CDR3 is 14 amino acids. The J segment lost 7 bases and the V segment lost 0 bases, leaving 9 bases of the junction unmatched. The CDR3 loop is CATWDRPEGYKKLF. CDR3 nucleotide sequence: TGTGCCACCTGGGACAGGCCGGAGGGGTATAAGAAACTCTTT.

The rearrangement joins TRGV4 to TRGJ1 or TRGJ2. The CDR3 contains 13 residues. Germline V lookup: CDR1 EGSTGY, CDR2 YDSYTSSV. V lost 2 bases and J lost 10; bases outside the gene matches: 11. The CDR3 reads CATWDEFGLKKLF. CDR3 sequence (DNA): TGTGCCACCTGGGATGAATTTGGCTTAAAGAAACTCTTT.

This clone has more than one count but fewer than ten. Other DNA sequences of this sample code for an identical CDR3. The chain employs TRGV2 and TRGJ1 or TRGJ2. Germline CDR1 EGSNGY, CDR2 YDSYNSKV. V shed 0 bases and J 3 bases; nucleotides not matched to a gene: 5. The CDR3 length is 14 residues. CDR3 region: CATWDGPSYYKKLF. The CDR3 bases are TGTGCCACCTGGGACGGGCCTTCTTATTATAAGAAACTCTTT.

This rearrangement joins TRGV4 to TRGJP2. Germline-derived CDR1 and CDR2 are EGSTGY and YDSYTSSV. The CDR3 has 17 residues. With V trimmed by 4 bases and J by 1 base, 12 bases remained unmatched. The CDR3: CATWDGSRGSSDWIKTF. CDR3 bases: TGTGCCACCTGGGACGGATCCCGGGGTAGTAGTGATTGGATCAAGACGTTT.

In the case of this clone: Since a far larger clone is one base different, this is likely a read error. The genes are TRGV2 and TRGJ1 or TRGJ2. Germline V gives CDR1 EGSNGY, CDR2 YDSYNSKV. The CDR3 runs 9 residues. CDR3: CAAWDKKLF. The CDR3 DNA reads TGTGCCGCCTGGGATAAGAAACTCTTT.

This chain connects TRGV9 to TRGJP. The germline V gene encodes CDR1 GITISATS and CDR2 ISYDGTV (reference sequence). J gave up 6 bases and V 4 bases, and 9 bases lay outside the gene matches. The CDR3 is 17 amino acids. CDR3 amino acids: CALWDGDGELGKKIKVF. In nucleotides, the CDR3 is TGTGCCTTGTGGGATGGCGATGGAGAGTTGGGCAAAAAAATCAAGGTATTT.

This clone occurred a few times. This chain joins TRGV9 and TRGJ1 or TRGJ2. V trimming: 3 bases; J trimming: 8 bases; junction bases outside the gene matches: 4. This CDR3 is built from 11 residues. Germline V gene sequence: CDR1 GITISATS, CDR2 ISYDGTV (reference sequence). The DNA for the CDR3 is TGTGCCTTGTGGGAGAGAAATAAGAAACTCTTT. Its translation: CALWERNKKLF.

A few counts support this clone. The chain has TRGV4 and TRGJ1 or TRGJ2. Germline values: CDR1 EGSTGY, CDR2 YDSYTSSV. The length of the CDR3 is 11 residues. J lost 7 bases, V lost 9 bases, and 9 bases had no gene match. CDR3 loop: CATRGKYKKLF. The DNA of the CDR3 is TGTGCCACCCGAGGAAAATATAAGAAACTCTTT.

This clone has a handful of counts. This specimen includes other DNA sequences encoding the same CDR3. The chain has TRGV3 and TRGJ1 or TRGJ2. From germline, CDR1 is VTNTFY and CDR2 YDVSTARD (reference sequence). The trim removed 3 bases at V and 0 bases at J, leaving 5 bases unmatched. The CDR3 loop spans 14 amino acids. The CDR3, as DNA: TGTGCCACCTGGGACCCATCGAATTATTATAAGAAACTCTTT. Translated: CATWDPSNYYKKLF.

This clone appeared a few times. Different DNA sequences within this sample yield the same CDR3. The V and J genes are TRGV9 and TRGJP. In germline, CDR1 is GITISATS, CDR2 ISYDGTV (reference sequence). V dropped 1 base and J dropped 7; count of bases not matched to a gene: 4. The length of the CDR3 is 16 residues. The CDR3 region has the DNA TGTGCCTTGTGGGAGGTAAGGGAGTTGGGCAAAAAAATCAAGGTATTT. Translating gives CALWEVRELGKKIKVF.

V gene TRGV9 combines with J gene TRGJP2. The J segment lost 7 bases and the V segment lost 2 bases, leaving 16 bases of the junction unmatched. The CDR3 spans 17 residues. CDR1 and CDR2 (germline): GITISATS, ISYDGTV (reference sequence). The DNA of the CDR3 is TGTGCCTTGTGGGAGGCGAAAGGGGAAGTTAATGATTGGATCAAGACGTTT. As protein: CALWEAKGEVNDWIKTF.

This clone was detected only a few times. This sequence may be a read error, since a much larger clone differs from it by one base. The V gene is TRGV2, the J gene TRGJ1 or TRGJ2. CDR3 length: 13 amino acids. CDR1 is EGSNGY, CDR2 YDSYNSKV, per germline. The CDR3 is CATWDGRDYEKLF. CDR3 sequence (DNA): TGTGCCACCTGGGACGGGCGGGATTATGAGAAACTCTTT.

Concerning this clone itself: Other DNA sequences within the sample encode an identical CDR3. The J gene is TRGJ1 or TRGJ2, the V gene TRGV9. Germline lookup yields CDR1 GITISATS and CDR2 ISYDGTV (reference sequence). The CDR3 totals 14 residues. V shed 0 bases, J shed 6 bases, and the junction held 8 bases outside the gene matches. CDR3 protein: CALWEVRGCYKKLF. The CDR3 nucleotides read TGTGCCTTGTGGGAGGTGCGAGGGTGTTATAAGAAACTCTTT.

V usage is TRGV8 and J usage is TRGJ1 or TRGJ2. With 3 bases clipped from V and 12 bases from J, the junction kept 14 bases outside the gene matches. Per germline, CDR1 VENAVY and CDR2 YDSYNSRV. The CDR3 runs 13 residues. Here the CDR3 DNA reads TGTGCCACCTGGGATTCGGACAACTTATCGAAACTCTTT. Translating it yields CATWDSDNLSKLF.

This clone was detected a few times. The V call is TRGV3, the J call TRGJ1 or TRGJ2. The V gene end was trimmed by 5 bases and the J gene end by 7 bases; junction bases not matched to a gene: 14. The germline CDR1 and CDR2 sequences are VTNTFY and YDVSTARD (reference sequence). CDR3 length: 14 amino acids. In DNA form, the CDR3 reads TGTGCCACCTGGGCCCGACTGACCTGGTATAAGAAACTCTTT. Translating gives CATWARLTWYKKLF.

This clone showed up just a few times. The same CDR3 also results from other DNA sequences found in this sample. V is TRGV3 and J is TRGJ1 or TRGJ2. CDR1 and CDR2 (germline): VTNTFY, YDVSTARD (reference sequence). CDR3 length equals 14 residues. The junction had 6 bases not matched to a gene; V was cut back by 0 bases and J by 4 bases. CDR3 sequence (DNA): TGTGCCACCTGGGACAGGCCAAGCTATTATAAGAAACTCTTT. Its translation: CATWDRPSYYKKLF.

The genes are TRGV3 and TRGJ1 or TRGJ2. The CDR3 extends over 14 amino acids. Germline-derived CDR1 and CDR2 are VTNTFY and YDVSTARD (reference sequence). Unmatched junction bases numbered 5, after V lost 0 bases and J lost 3 bases. Written as DNA, the CDR3 is TGTGCCACCTGGGACAGGGAGATTTATTATAAGAAACTCTTT. Its translation is CATWDREIYYKKLF.

The table lists this clone with a few counts. The chain recombines TRGV4 with TRGJP2. The CDR3 length is 17 residues. Germline values: CDR1 EGSTGY, CDR2 YDSYTSSV. J gave up 3 bases and V 5 bases, and 15 bases lay outside the gene matches. The CDR3 is CATWVQLGEGSDWIKTF. The CDR3 DNA sequence: TGTGCCACCTGGGTCCAACTGGGGGAGGGTAGTGATTGGATCAAGACGTTT.